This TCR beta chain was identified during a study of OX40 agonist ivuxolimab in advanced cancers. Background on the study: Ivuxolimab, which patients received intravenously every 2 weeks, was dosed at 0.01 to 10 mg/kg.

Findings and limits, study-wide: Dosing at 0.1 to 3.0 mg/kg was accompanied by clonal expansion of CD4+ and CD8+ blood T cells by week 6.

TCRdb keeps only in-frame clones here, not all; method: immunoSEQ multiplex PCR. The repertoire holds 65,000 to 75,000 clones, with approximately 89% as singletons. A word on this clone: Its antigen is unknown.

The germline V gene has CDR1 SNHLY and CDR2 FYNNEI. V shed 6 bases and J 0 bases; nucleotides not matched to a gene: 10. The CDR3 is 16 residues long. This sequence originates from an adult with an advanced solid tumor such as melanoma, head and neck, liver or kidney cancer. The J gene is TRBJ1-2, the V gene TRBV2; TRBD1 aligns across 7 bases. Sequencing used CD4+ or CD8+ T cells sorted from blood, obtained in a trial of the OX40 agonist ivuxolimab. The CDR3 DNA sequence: TGTGCCAGCAGCCAGACAAGACAGGGCCCTAACTATGGCTACACCTTC. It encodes CASSQTRQGPNYGYTF.